This TCR beta chain was sequenced in a study of T cell changes during pregnancy in multiple sclerosis. Germline V CDR1 and CDR2: SGHAT, FQNNGV. The CDR3 runs to 14 residues. V shed 6 bases, J shed 0 bases, and the junction held 4 bases outside the gene matches. This table comes from immunoSEQ multiplex PCR, and its TCRdb copy is limited to in-frame clones, with some not included. The data hold 30,000 to 45,000 clones, with about 91% observed a single time. The V and J genes are TRBV11-2 and TRBJ1-1; 7 bases agree with TRBD1. This receptor was obtained from a female donor with multiple sclerosis, enrolled in a pregnancy study. The sample here was CD8+ T cells from peripheral blood mononuclear cells, taken after pregnancy. As DNA, the CDR3 is TGTGCCAGCAGTCAGACAGGGCTGAACACTGAAGCTTTCTTT. Its protein is CASSQTGLNTEAFF.